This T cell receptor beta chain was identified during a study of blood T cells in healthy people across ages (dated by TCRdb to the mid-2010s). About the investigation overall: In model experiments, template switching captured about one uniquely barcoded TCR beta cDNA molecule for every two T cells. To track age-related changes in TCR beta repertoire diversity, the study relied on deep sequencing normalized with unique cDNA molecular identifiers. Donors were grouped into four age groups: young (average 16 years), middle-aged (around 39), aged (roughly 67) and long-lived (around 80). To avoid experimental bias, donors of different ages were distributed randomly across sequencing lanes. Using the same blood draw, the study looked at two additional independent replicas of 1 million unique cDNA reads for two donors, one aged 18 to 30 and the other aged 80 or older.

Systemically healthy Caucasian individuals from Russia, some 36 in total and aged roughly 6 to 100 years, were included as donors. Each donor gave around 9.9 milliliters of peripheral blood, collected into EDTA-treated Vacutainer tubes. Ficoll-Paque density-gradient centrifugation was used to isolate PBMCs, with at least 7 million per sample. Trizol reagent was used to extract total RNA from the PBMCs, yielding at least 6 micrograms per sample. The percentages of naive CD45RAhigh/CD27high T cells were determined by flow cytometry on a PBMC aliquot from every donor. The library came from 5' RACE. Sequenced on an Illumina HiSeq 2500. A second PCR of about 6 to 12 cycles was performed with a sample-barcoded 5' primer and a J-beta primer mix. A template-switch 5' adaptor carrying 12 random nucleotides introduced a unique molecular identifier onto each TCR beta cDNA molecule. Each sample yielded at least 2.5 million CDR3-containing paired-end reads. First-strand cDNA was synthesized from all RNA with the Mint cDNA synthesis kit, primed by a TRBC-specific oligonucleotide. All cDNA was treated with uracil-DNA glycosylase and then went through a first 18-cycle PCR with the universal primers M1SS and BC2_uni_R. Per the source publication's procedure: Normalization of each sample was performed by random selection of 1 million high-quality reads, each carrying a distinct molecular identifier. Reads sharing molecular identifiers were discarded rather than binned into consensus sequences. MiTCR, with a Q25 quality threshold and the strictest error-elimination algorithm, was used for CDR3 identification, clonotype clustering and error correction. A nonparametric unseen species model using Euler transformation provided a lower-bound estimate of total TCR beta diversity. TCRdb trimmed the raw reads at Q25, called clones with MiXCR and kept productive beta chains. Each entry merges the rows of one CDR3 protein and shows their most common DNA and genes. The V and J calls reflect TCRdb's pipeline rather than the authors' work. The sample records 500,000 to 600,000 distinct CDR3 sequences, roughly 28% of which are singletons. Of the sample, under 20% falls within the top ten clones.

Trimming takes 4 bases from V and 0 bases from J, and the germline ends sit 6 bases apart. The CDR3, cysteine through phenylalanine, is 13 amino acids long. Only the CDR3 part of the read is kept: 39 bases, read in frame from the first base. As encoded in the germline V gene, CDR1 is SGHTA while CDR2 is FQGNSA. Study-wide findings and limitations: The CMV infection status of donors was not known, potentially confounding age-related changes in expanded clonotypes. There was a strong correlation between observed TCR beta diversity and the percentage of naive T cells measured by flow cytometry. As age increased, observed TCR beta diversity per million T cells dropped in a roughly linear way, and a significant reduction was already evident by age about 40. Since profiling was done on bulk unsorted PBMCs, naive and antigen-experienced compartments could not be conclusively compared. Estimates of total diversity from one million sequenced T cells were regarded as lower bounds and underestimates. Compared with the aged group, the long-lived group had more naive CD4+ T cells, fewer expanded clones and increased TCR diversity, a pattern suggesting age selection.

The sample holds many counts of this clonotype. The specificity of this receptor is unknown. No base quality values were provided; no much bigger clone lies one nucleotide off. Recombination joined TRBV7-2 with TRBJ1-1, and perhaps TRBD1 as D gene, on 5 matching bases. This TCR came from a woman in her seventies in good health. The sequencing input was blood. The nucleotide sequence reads TGTGCCAGCAGCTCACAGGTGAACACTGAAGCTTTCTTT. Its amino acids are CASSSQVNTEAFF.